This T cell receptor (beta chain) was sequenced during a study of OX40 agonist ivuxolimab in advanced cancers. Regarding the study as a whole: On average, CD8+ T cells had more expanded clones than CD4+. By week 6 at 0.1 to 3.0 mg/kg, blood CD4+ and CD8+ T cells had expanded clonally.

The CDR3 loop spans 14 amino acids. From germline, CDR1 is MNHNY and CDR2 SVGAGI (reference sequence). Sequencing was performed with immunoSEQ multiplex PCR; in TCRdb, only in-frame clones are kept and a portion is missing. Of about 43,000 clones listed, approximately 86% were seen once; the top ten hold about 35%. Note on this clone: Its antigen is still unknown.

Sequencing was performed on CD4+ or CD8+ T cells sorted from blood, taken in a trial of the OX40 agonist ivuxolimab. This chain links TRBV6-6 with TRBJ2-5, with a weak D call TRBD2 (5 bases). Matching the DNA end better, TRBJ2-7 makes the J call doubtful. The TCR comes from an adult with an advanced solid tumor such as melanoma, head and neck, liver or kidney cancer. Here the CDR3 reads CASSKNTGSDEQYF. CDR3 nucleotide sequence: TGTGCCAGCAGTAAGAATACGGGGTCTGACGAGCAGTACTTC.